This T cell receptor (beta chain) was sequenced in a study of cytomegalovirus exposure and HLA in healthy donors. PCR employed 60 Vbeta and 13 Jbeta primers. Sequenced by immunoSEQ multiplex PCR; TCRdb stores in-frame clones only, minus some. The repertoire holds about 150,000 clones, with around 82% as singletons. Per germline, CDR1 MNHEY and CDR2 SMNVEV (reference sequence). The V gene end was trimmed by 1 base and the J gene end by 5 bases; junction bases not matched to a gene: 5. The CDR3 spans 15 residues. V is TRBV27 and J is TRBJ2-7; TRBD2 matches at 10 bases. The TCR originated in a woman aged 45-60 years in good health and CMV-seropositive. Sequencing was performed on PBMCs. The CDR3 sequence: CASSLLPSGGHEQYF. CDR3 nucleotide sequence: TGTGCCAGCAGTTTATTGCCTAGCGGGGGCCACGAGCAGTACTTC.